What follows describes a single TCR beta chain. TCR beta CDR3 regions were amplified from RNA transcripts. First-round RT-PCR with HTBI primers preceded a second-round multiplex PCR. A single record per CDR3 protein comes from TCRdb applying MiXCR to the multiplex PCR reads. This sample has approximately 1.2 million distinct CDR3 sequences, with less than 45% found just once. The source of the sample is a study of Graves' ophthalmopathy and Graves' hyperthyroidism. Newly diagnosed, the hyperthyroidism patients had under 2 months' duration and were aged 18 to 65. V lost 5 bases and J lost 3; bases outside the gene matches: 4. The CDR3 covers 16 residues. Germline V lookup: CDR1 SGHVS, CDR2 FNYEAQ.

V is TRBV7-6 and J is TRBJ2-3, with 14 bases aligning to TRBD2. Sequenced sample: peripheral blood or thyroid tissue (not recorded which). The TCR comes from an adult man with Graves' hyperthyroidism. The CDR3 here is CASSATSGGVTDTQYF. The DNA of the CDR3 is TGTGCCAGCAGCGCGACTAGCGGGGGGGTTACAGATACGCAGTATTTT.